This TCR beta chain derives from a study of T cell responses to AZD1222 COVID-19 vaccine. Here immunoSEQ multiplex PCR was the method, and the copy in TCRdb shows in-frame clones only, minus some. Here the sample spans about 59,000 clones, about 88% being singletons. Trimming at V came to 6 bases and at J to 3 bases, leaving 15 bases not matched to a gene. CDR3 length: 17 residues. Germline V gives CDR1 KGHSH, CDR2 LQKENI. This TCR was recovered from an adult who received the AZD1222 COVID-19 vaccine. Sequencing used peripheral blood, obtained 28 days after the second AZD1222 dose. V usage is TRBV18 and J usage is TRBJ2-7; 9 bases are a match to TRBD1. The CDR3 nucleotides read TGTGCCAGCTCCCCGATTTCCACCGGGACAGGGCTCTACGAGCAGTACTTC. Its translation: CASSPISTGTGLYEQYF.